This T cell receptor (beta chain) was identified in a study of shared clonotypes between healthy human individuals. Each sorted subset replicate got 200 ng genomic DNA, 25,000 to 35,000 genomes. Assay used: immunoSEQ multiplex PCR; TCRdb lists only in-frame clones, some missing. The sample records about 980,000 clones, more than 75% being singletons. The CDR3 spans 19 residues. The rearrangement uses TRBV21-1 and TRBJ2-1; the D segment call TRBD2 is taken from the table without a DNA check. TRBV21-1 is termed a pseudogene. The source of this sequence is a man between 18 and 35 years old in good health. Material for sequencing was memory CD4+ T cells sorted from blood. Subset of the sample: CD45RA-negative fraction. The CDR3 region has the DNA TGTGCCAGCAGCAATTGGCCTAGCGGGAGAGGTTTTCGTTCCAATGAGCAGTTCTTC. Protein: CASSNWPSGRGFRSNEQFF.